This T cell receptor (beta chain) was retrieved from a study of cytomegalovirus exposure and HLA in healthy donors. The primer mix had 60 Vbeta and 13 Jbeta primers. Produced via immunoSEQ multiplex PCR; TCRdb's table is partial and in-frame only. In the table there are roughly 180,000 clones, roughly 86% of which are singletons. This clonotype was obtained from a girl aged 5 to 17 in good health and CMV-seropositive. Sequencing was done on a sample of PBMCs.

The CDR3 nucleotides read TGTGCCTGGAGTACCGGGACAGGGGCAATCGAAGGCTACACCTTC. Its protein product is CAWSTGTGAIEGYTF. This chain connects TRBV30 to TRBJ1-2; TRBD1 matches at 10 bases. Trimming took 2 bases from V and 8 from J; bases not matched to a gene: 11. The CDR3 loop spans 15 amino acids. The germline gives CDR1 GTSNPN, CDR2 SVGIG (reference sequence). Drawing the rest from reference TRBV30 and TRBJ1-2, the complete variable domain is SQTIHQWPATLVQPVGSPLSLECTVEGTSNPNLYWYRQAAGRGLQLLFYSVGIGQISSEVPQNLSASRPQDRQFILSSKKLLLSDSGFYLCAWSTGTGAIEGYTFGSGTRLTVV.